The rows below give T cell receptor beta chains drawn from one sample of a study of PD-1 blockade in classical Hodgkin lymphoma. Assay used: immunoSEQ multiplex PCR; TCRdb lists only in-frame clones, some missing. The sample consists of about 25,000 clones, 94% of them appearing once. The sequencing sample was made of peripheral blood mononuclear cells (PBMCs). These receptors were collected from a human donor with classical Hodgkin lymphoma. Each CDR3 is given with its conserved first and last residue. D genes are given only for firm matches. Clone size is stated in some rows and not others, as once, few, many or a class when expanded.

clone size | D gene | J gene | V gene | CDR3 DNA | CDR3 protein
. | . | TRBJ2-1 | TRBV5-6 | TGTGCCAGCAGCTTGTTAGCGCTGGGCGGAAATGAGCAGTTCTTC | CASSLLALGGNEQFF
. | . | TRBJ1-2 | TRBV4-3 | TGCGCCAGCAGCCAAGCGGCAGGGATAAGCTATGGCTACACCTTC | CASSQAAGISYGYTF
once | . | TRBJ1-3 | TRBV5-5 | TGTGCCAGCAGCTTGGGGGGTATTTCTGGAAACACCATATATTTT | CASSLGGISGNTIYF
. | . | TRBJ2-6 | TRBV7-2 | TGTGCCAGCAGCCCTCCGGAAGGGGCCCTCTCTGGGGCCAACGTCCTGACTTTC | CASSPPEGALSGANVLTF
once | TRBD2 | TRBJ2-1 | TRBV9 | TGTGCCAGCAGCCCACCCAGCGGGGAACCCTACAATGAGCAGTTCTTC | CASSPPSGEPYNEQFF
. | . | TRBJ2-7 | TRBV4-1 | TGCGCCAGCAGCCAAGGACCGGACGGACCCTACGAGCAGTACTTC | CASSQGPDGPYEQYF
. | TRBD1 | TRBJ1-6 | TRBV9 | TGTGCCAGCAGCACCGGACAGGGGGGGAATTCACCCCTCCACTTT | CASSTGQGGNSPLHF
. | . | TRBJ1-3 | TRBV7-8 | TGTGCCAGCAGCTTAGACGGAAACACCATATATTTT | CASSLDGNTIYF
. | . | TRBJ1-1 | TRBV7-2 | TGTGCCAGCAGCTTAGACCCGAGCAGTTGGGCTTTCTTT | CASSLDPSSWAFF
. | . | TRBJ2-1 | TRBV9 | TGTGCCAGCAGCGTAGAATCGTCGGGCAGGGGTCCCAATGAGCAGTTCTTC | CASSVESSGRGPNEQFF
. | . | TRBJ2-7 | TRBV7-9 | TGTGCCAGCAGCCCTACCTGGTTACAGGCAGCCAACTACGAGCAGTACTTC | CASSPTWLQAANYEQYF
. | TRBD1 | TRBJ2-3 | TRBV5-1 | TGCGCCAGCAGCTTGGGGGACAGGGAAGGAACAGATACGCAGTATTTT | CASSLGDREGTDTQYF
. | . | TRBJ1-1 | TRBV5-6 | TGTGCCAGCAGCTTAAGGGGCTGGGGGAACACTGAAGCTTTCTTT | CASSLRGWGNTEAFF
. | . | TRBJ2-5 | TRBV21-1 | TGTGCCAGCAGCAAAGACTTGCAGGGGGCGCGAGAGACCCAGTACTTC | CASSKDLQGARETQYF
. | TRBD1 | TRBJ1-5 | TRBV7-2 | TGTGCCAGCAGCGAGACGACAGGGGGCCTCGGGCCCCAGCATTTT | CASSETTGGLGPQHF